The 30 T cell receptor beta chains listed next were all sequenced from one sample in a study of blood T cell repertoires in COVID-19 (dated by TCRdb to the early 2020s). The method behind the library was the immunoSEQ multiplex PCR assay. Entries here come from immuneACCESS through TCRdb and include only in-frame sequences with V and J called. Some clones fail to appear in such tables; in the studies checked, an unresolved V gene covers under half of the shortfall, and the cause of the remainder is unknown. The sample table holds 50,000 to 55,000 clones, of which roughly 87% were seen once. The ten largest clones take up more than 15% of the sample. The sequencing input was peripheral blood. The receptors derive from a human donor with active COVID-19. The donor label of this sample is uncertain.

This clone was seen only a few times. This chain uses TRBV27 with TRBJ1-1, with TRBD1 matching 8 bases. This CDR3 contains 16 residues. Germline loops: CDR1 MNHEY, CDR2 SMNVEV (reference sequence). With 2 bases clipped from V and 5 bases from J, the junction kept 10 bases outside the gene matches. This CDR3 reads CASSLNGRGRGTEAFF. The CDR3 DNA is TGTGCCAGCAGTTTAAATGGCAGGGGGCGGGGGACTGAAGCTTTCTTT.

This clone was counted between two and nine times. This rearrangement joins TRBV28 to TRBJ2-6; no definite D call. From germline, CDR1 is MDHEN and CDR2 SYDVKM. Trimming left V 5 bases short and J 1 base short, with 9 bases between. This CDR3 has 15 amino acids. This chain's CDR3 is CASSPTGSGANVLTF. As DNA, the CDR3 is TGTGCCAGCAGTCCGACGGGTTCTGGGGCCAACGTCCTGACTTTC.

The chain is built from TRBV5-1 and TRBJ2-3; 7 nucleotides line up with TRBD2. The CDR3 is 14 residues long. After removal of 3 bases from V and 2 bases from J, the junction contained 3 bases not matched to a gene. Germline loops: CDR1 SGHRS, CDR2 YFSETQ. The CDR3 protein is CASSWGTTTDTQYF. As DNA, the CDR3 is TGCGCCAGCAGCTGGGGGACTACCACAGATACGCAGTATTTT.

The chain combines TRBV6-5 with TRBJ1-2, with D perhaps TRBD1 (5 bases). Germline CDR1 and CDR2: MNHEY and SVGAGI. V was trimmed by 0 bases and J by 2 bases, leaving 10 bases between them. The CDR3 covers 15 residues. CDR3 sequence: CASSYSGRGNYGYTF. The CDR3, as DNA: TGTGCCAGCAGTTACTCAGGACGGGGGAACTATGGCTACACCTTC.

V and J are TRBV7-2 and TRBJ1-2, with 12 nucleotides matching TRBD1. Germline assignment: CDR1 SGHTA and CDR2 FQGNSA. The CDR3 sequence is 16 residues long. J was trimmed by 3 bases and V by 5 bases; bases with no gene match: 7. CDR3 in amino acids: CASSLAGQGADYGYTF. DNA of the CDR3: TGTGCCAGCAGCCTGGCGGGACAGGGGGCGGACTATGGCTACACCTTC. Complete variable domain (other parts from reference TRBV7-2 and TRBJ1-2): GAGVSQSPSNKVTEKGKDVELRCDPISGHTALYWYRQSLGQGLEFLIYFQGNSAPDKSGLPSDRFSAERTGGSVSTLTIQRTQQEDSAVYLCASSLAGQGADYGYTFGSGTRLTVV.

The chain has TRBV9 and TRBJ2-1; maybe TRBD2 (5 bases). V shed 0 bases and J shed 0 bases, with 10 bases lying between them. The CDR3 length is 16 residues. Germline V gene lookup returns CDR1 SGDLS and CDR2 YYNGEE. The CDR3 spells CASSVGTGSSYNEQFF. As DNA, the CDR3 is TGTGCCAGCAGCGTAGGAACTGGGAGCTCCTACAATGAGCAGTTCTTC. The variable domain in full, completed from reference TRBV9 and TRBJ2-1, reads DSGVTQTPKHLITATGQRVTLRCSPRSGDLSVYWYQQSLDQGLQFLIQYYNGEERAKGNILERFSAQQFPDLHSELNLSSLELGDSALYFCASSVGTGSSYNEQFFGPGTRLTVL.

The chain recombines TRBV27 with TRBJ2-2; 10 positions agree with TRBD1. Looked up from germline, CDR1 is MNHEY and CDR2 is SMNVEV (reference sequence). Unmatched junction bases numbered 7, after V lost 6 bases and J lost 6 bases. This CDR3 has 15 amino acids. CDR3 protein: CASRTTGGVSGELFF. Here the CDR3 DNA reads TGTGCCAGCAGGACGACAGGGGGCGTATCCGGGGAGCTGTTTTTT.

V gene TRBV10-3 combines with J gene TRBJ1-1; 8 nucleotides match TRBD1. V lost 0 bases to trimming and J lost 7 bases; unmatched junction nucleotides: 1. Germline CDR1 reads ENHRY; CDR2 reads SYGVKD. This CDR3 is 13 amino acids long. CDR3 bases: TGTGCCATCAGTGAGTCCGGGACAGGTGAAGCTTTCTTT. It encodes CAISESGTGEAFF.

This clone was recorded a few times. This rearrangement joins TRBV3-1 (or the pseudogene TRBV3-2) to TRBJ1-2, with a weak D call TRBD1 (6 bases). Germline lookup yields CDR1 LGHDT and CDR2 YNNKEL (reference sequence). V lost 4 bases to trimming and J lost 5 bases, with 17 bases between them. There are 15 residues in the CDR3. CDR3 DNA sequence: TGTGCCAGCAGCCCGCAGGGGAACTGGAATTATGGCTACACCTTC. Amino acid sequence: CASSPQGNWNYGYTF.

This chain uses TRBV5-1 with TRBJ2-1, with 15 bases fitting TRBD2. Germline CDR1 and CDR2: SGHRS and YFSETQ. J gave up 10 bases and V 6 bases, and 8 bases lay outside the gene matches. This CDR3 is built from 15 residues. CDR3 bases: TGCGCCAGCATATCGGGACTAGCGGGGGGTTCGGAGCAGTTCTTC. Its protein product is CASISGLAGGSEQFF.

J is TRBJ2-5 and V is TRBV4-2; TRBD2 matches 8 bases. This CDR3 comprises 16 residues. Germline V gene lookup returns CDR1 LGHNA and CDR2 YNFKEQ. J gave up 1 base and V 0 bases, and 4 bases lay outside the gene matches. CDR3 sequence: CASSQDTGGGQETQYF. The DNA for the CDR3 is TGTGCCAGCAGCCAAGATACGGGGGGGGGCCAAGAGACCCAGTACTTC.

This chain joins TRBV4-1 and TRBJ2-1; no firm D call. The V and J ends lost 4 bases and 8 bases respectively, with 15 bases between them. CDR3 length: 14 amino acids. The germline V gene has CDR1 MGHRA and CDR2 YSYEKL. The CDR3 protein is CASSLTPIAYEQFF. The CDR3 region has the DNA TGCGCCAGCAGCCTAACCCCCATAGCCTATGAGCAGTTCTTC.

The count of this clone is one. The chain links TRBV7-3 to TRBJ2-3, with a possible D match to TRBD2 (7 bases). The CDR3 spans 19 residues. Germline lookup yields CDR1 SGHTA and CDR2 FQGTGA. The ends were cut back, 5 bases at V and 2 bases at J, with 26 bases in the middle. The CDR3 sequence is CASSLYAIWGGPDTDTQYF. CDR3 DNA sequence: TGTGCCAGCAGCCTCTACGCCATTTGGGGGGGCCCTGACACAGATACGCAGTATTTT.

This sequence joins TRBV6-5 and TRBJ2-1; D is uncertain. This CDR3 is 11 amino acids long. Germline CDR1 and CDR2: MNHEY and SVGAGI. V was trimmed by 2 bases and J by 9 bases, leaving 5 bases between them. For the CDR3, the DNA is TGTGCCAGCAGTTACCCCGGTGAGCAGTTCTTC. Its translation: CASSYPGEQFF.

The genes are TRBV2 and TRBJ1-6; D unresolved. Trimming removed 3 bases at V and 7 bases at J, with 10 bases between. Germline V gives CDR1 SNHLY, CDR2 FYNNEI. The CDR3 length is 14 residues. The CDR3 protein is CASSDWGENSPLHF. The CDR3 DNA is TGTGCCAGCAGTGATTGGGGAGAAAATTCACCCCTCCACTTT.

The rearrangement uses TRBV5-4 and TRBJ1-6; TRBD1 matches at 8 bases. With 1 base clipped from V and 9 bases from J, the junction kept 3 bases outside the gene matches. The CDR3 sequence is 14 residues long. Germline V gene sequence: CDR1 SGHNT, CDR2 YYREEE (reference sequence). Here the CDR3 DNA reads TGTGCCAGCAGCTTGCAGGGGGCCAGTTCACCCCTCCACTTT. This gives the protein CASSLQGASSPLHF.

The CDR3 coding sequence is TGTGCCAGCAGCTTACAAGGGGGCGGAGAGACCCAGTACTTC. It specifies CASSLQGGGETQYF. The chain recombines TRBV13 with TRBJ2-5; TRBD1 matches at 7 bases. The germline gives CDR1 PRHDT, CDR2 FYEKMQ (reference sequence). The CDR3 sequence is 14 residues long. V lost 2 bases, J lost 4 bases, and 4 bases stayed unmatched.

This clone was seen just once. J is TRBJ1-2 and V is TRBV7-2; 12 nucleotides align to TRBD1. The length of the CDR3 is 18 residues. Germline CDR1 is SGHTA and CDR2 is FQGNSA. Losses at the gene ends were 1 base for V and 7 bases for J; bases not matched to a gene: 13. The CDR3 region has the DNA TGTGCCAGCAGCTTAGGGGGGACAGGGGGCGCCGGATGGTCTGGCTACACCTTC. Amino acids: CASSLGGTGGAGWSGYTF.

The CDR3 protein is CASSSGTGGKYEQYF. The CDR3 nucleotides read TGTGCCAGCAGCAGCGGGACAGGGGGCAAATACGAGCAGTACTTC. The rearrangement links TRBV6-2 or TRBV6-3 to TRBJ2-7; 12 nucleotides line up with TRBD1. Germline trimming cut 6 bases from V and 4 bases from J; bases unmatched to any gene: 7. CDR3 length equals 15 residues. Germline V gene lookup returns CDR1 MNHEY and CDR2 SVGEGT.

The chain is built from TRBV3-1 (or the pseudogene TRBV3-2) and TRBJ1-1, with D uncertain. Germline loops: CDR1 LGHDT, CDR2 YNNKEL (reference sequence). The CDR3 has 13 amino acids. V shed 6 bases and J shed 5 bases, with 13 bases lying between them. This CDR3 reads CASSPVSFTEAFF. The CDR3, as DNA: TGTGCCAGCAGTCCCGTTTCTTTTACTGAAGCTTTCTTT.

The chain employs TRBV7-2 and TRBJ1-5, with 11 bases aligning to TRBD1. With 3 bases clipped from V and 0 bases from J, the junction kept 10 bases outside the gene matches. The CDR3 contains 19 residues. The germline V gene has CDR1 SGHTA and CDR2 FQGNSA. The CDR3 DNA reads TGTGCCAGCAGCTTCGGACAGGGGGCGGCCTATTATAGCAATCAGCCCCAGCATTTT. Amino acid sequence: CASSFGQGAAYYSNQPQHF.

This clone came up once. The V call is TRBV19, the J call TRBJ1-3; maybe TRBD1 (6 bases). CDR1 and CDR2 from the germline V gene are LNHDA and SQIVND (reference sequence). The CDR3 sequence is 15 residues long. Trimming removed 8 bases at V and 2 bases at J, with 16 bases between. Here the CDR3 reads CASRTDGTPGNTIYF. The CDR3 DNA sequence: TGTGCCAGTCGAACGGACGGGACACCTGGAAACACCATATATTTT.

This chain connects TRBV19 to TRBJ1-4; D is possibly TRBD1 (6 bases). The ends were cut back, 1 base at V and 5 bases at J, with 11 bases in the middle. The CDR3 is 15 amino acids. Germline CDR1 is LNHDA and CDR2 is SQIVND (reference sequence). CDR3 amino acids: CASSIGNRVNEKLFF. Here the CDR3 DNA reads TGTGCCAGTAGTATAGGAAACAGGGTAAATGAAAAACTGTTTTTT.

This sequence joins TRBV7-9 and TRBJ1-1; 7 bases fit TRBD1. CDR1 is SEHNR and CDR2 is FQNEAQ in the germline V gene (reference sequence). The length of the CDR3 is 15 residues. V shed 5 bases, J shed 4 bases, and the junction held 10 bases outside the gene matches. Here the CDR3 reads CASSHGPGGFTEAFF. The CDR3 coding sequence is TGTGCCAGCAGCCACGGACCAGGGGGATTCACTGAAGCTTTCTTT.

The CDR3 is CASSAKRGSNTGELFF. CDR3 sequence (DNA): TGTGCCAGCAGTGCAAAGCGGGGTTCGAACACCGGGGAGCTGTTTTTT. The V gene is TRBV27, the J gene TRBJ2-2; 7 nucleotides line up with TRBD2. Germline CDR1 MNHEY, CDR2 SMNVEV (reference sequence). The CDR3 has 16 residues. V lost 5 bases, J lost 0 bases, and 6 bases stayed unmatched.

This clone was detected a few times. The V gene is TRBV4-1, the J gene TRBJ1-6; D is ambiguous. The CDR3 runs to 15 residues. The V and J ends lost 2 bases and 10 bases respectively, with 15 bases between them. CDR1 is MGHRA and CDR2 is YSYEKL in the germline V gene. In DNA form, the CDR3 reads TGCGCCAGCAGCCAACTTCAAAATAGCTGGTCACCCCTCCACTTT. This translates into CASSQLQNSWSPLHF.

The CDR3 region has the DNA TGTGCCAGCAGTCGCCCGGGGGTGACCCCTTACGAGCAGTACTTC. Amino acid sequence: CASSRPGVTPYEQYF. The chain has TRBV6-2 or TRBV6-3 and TRBJ2-7, with D possibly being TRBD2 (6 bases). Germline V CDR1 and CDR2: MNHEY, SVGEGT. Trimming stripped 5 bases from V and 4 bases from J, with 18 bases between. The CDR3 has 15 residues.

V usage is TRBV15 and J usage is TRBJ1-1, with D possibly being TRBD1 (5 bases). Germline CDR1 reads LNHNV; CDR2 reads YYDKDF (reference sequence). Trimming removed 5 bases from V and 1 base from J, with 11 bases in between. The CDR3 loop spans 14 amino acids. The CDR3 DNA reads as TGTGCCACCAGCGGACAACAGGAGAACACTGAAGCTTTCTTT. Translation gives CATSGQQENTEAFF.

This chain links TRBV2 with TRBJ1-1, with 7 bases fitting TRBD1. V dropped 6 bases and J dropped 3; count of bases not matched to a gene: 10. Germline V gene lookup returns CDR1 SNHLY and CDR2 FYNNEI. The length of the CDR3 is 15 residues. The DNA for the CDR3 is TGTGCCAGCAGCCGGACAGGCAGGGAGGACACTGAAGCTTTCTTT. Amino acid sequence: CASSRTGREDTEAFF.

The J gene is TRBJ2-1, the V gene TRBV5-4; 8 bases line up with TRBD1. V was clipped by 4 bases and J by 2 bases; unmatched bases: 8. The CDR3 length is 16 residues. In germline, CDR1 is SGHNT, CDR2 YYREEE (reference sequence). The CDR3 nucleotides read TGTGCCAGCAGCACGCCGGGACAGGACGCCTACAATGAGCAGTTCTTC. Translated, it gives CASSTPGQDAYNEQFF.